This TCR beta chain was observed in a study of blood T cells in healthy people across ages. Study outcomes and limitations: In older individuals, TCR beta diversity per million T cells was lower, falling roughly linearly with age. Long-lived and aged donors differed, with more naive CD4+ cells and higher diversity in the long-lived.

A second PCR of roughly 7 to 11 cycles used a sample-barcoded 5' primer and a J-beta primer mix. TCRdb re-called the 5' RACE reads with MiXCR, one entry per CDR3 protein. Of some 730,000 distinct CDR3 sequences in the sample, about 20% were seen once. This CDR3 spans 16 amino acids. Germline V gene sequence: CDR1 SGHRS, CDR2 YFSETQ. With 4 bases removed from V and 10 bases from J, the gap between germline ends came to 23 bases. This clonotype was detected ten times or more. The antigen remains undetermined. Sequencing used blood. V usage is TRBV5-1 and J usage is TRBJ1-4, with a weak D call TRBD1 (6 bases). This clonotype originated in a man aged 65 to 79 in good health. This chain's CDR3 is CASSPGIRDKAGKLFF. DNA for the CDR3: TGCGCCAGCAGCCCTGGGATCAGGGACAAAGCAGGAAAACTGTTTTTT.